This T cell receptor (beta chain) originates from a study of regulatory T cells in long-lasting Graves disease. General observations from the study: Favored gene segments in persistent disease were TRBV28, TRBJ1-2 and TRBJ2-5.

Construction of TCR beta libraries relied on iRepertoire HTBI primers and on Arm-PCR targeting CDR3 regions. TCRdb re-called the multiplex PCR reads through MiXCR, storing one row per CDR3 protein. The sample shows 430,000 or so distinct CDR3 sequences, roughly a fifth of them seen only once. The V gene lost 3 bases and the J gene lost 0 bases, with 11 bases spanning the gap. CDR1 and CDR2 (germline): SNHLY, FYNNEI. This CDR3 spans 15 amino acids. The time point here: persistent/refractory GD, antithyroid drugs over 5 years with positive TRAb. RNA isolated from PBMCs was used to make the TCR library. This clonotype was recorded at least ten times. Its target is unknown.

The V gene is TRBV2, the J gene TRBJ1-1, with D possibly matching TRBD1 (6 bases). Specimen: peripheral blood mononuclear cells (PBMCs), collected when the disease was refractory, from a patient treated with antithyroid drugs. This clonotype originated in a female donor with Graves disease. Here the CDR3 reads CASSEEGGVNTEAFF. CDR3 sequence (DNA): TGTGCCAGCAGTGAGGAGGGGGGTGTGAACACTGAAGCTTTCTTT.